This record looks at one TCR beta chain sequence and its context. FACS sorting after 6-7 days collected CFSE-low CD25+ ICOS+ proliferating activated T cells. Sorted memory CD4+ T cells were CFSE-labeled and cultured 2:1 with irradiated antigen-pulsed autologous monocytes. The memory gate held CD4+ cells that were not CD45RA+CCR7+CD95- naive cells, over 98% pure. CFSE-low antigen-reactive cultures were sequenced at survey level, detecting one cell in 40,000. The assay was immunoSEQ multiplex PCR, and TCRdb's table has in-frame clones only and misses some. The profile shows 250 or so clones, about 39% of them singletons. The sample comes from a study of human CD4 T cells and Enterobacteriaceae. Study-wide context: E. coli, K. pneumoniae, E. aerogenes, S. flexneri, S. sonnei, S. typhimurium, S. aureus were stimuli. General study findings and limits: Sharing with control bacteria was rare for Enterobacteriaceae clonotypes.

Trimming pared 4 bases from V and 1 base from J, leaving 11 bases between. Germline lookup yields CDR1 MNHEY and CDR2 SVGAGI. This CDR3 contains 15 residues. J is TRBJ1-5 and V is TRBV6-5; tentatively, D is TRBD1 (6 bases). The sequenced sample was bacteria-reactive CD4+ T cells grown in culture. Subset described: CFSE-low proliferating memory CD4 T cells sorted after in vitro stimulation with a heat-inactivated bacterium or M. tuberculosis lysate. This receptor was identified in a human donor in good health. The CDR3 spells CASSLAGDSNQPQHF. In nucleotides, the CDR3 is TGTGCCAGCAGTTTGGCAGGGGACAGCAATCAGCCCCAGCATTTT.